The present T cell receptor (beta chain) was sequenced within a study of early T cells in non-severe SARS-CoV-2 infection. Study-wide background: Bulk RNA isolated from unsorted whole blood underwent sequencing; chains were not paired.

TCRdb passed the 5' RACE reads through MiXCR, listing each CDR3 protein once. The data contain approximately 66,000 distinct CDR3 sequences, roughly an eighth of them seen just once; the ten biggest clones take up approximately 5.5%. The trim removed 10 bases at V and 4 bases at J, leaving 6 bases unmatched. The germline V gene has CDR1 WNHNN and CDR2 SYGVQD (reference sequence). The CDR3 has 14 amino acids. The sequence derives from an adult who was a healthcare worker with PCR-confirmed SARS-CoV-2 infection or an uninfected control (not recorded which). The sequencing input was whole blood. The V gene is TRBV10-1, the J gene TRBJ1-3; 11 bases match TRBD1. CDR3 amino acids: CATLGQGAGNTIYF. The CDR3 DNA reads TGCGCCACCTTAGGACAGGGGGCAGGAAACACCATATATTTT.